The 17 T cell receptor beta chains reported below all come from one sample, sequenced in a study of shared T cell receptors in the human thymus. The table came from immunoSEQ multiplex PCR; TCRdb's copy has only in-frame clones and leaves some out. This repertoire shows hundreds of thousands of clones, approximately 83% found once; its top ten account for roughly 0.01%. This sample was shared with a second study, whose subject was human thymus T cells.

Sample: thymocytes. The receptors stem from a girl under three years old with a congenital heart defect.

The V and J genes are TRBV7-6 and TRBJ1-1; D may be TRBD1 (5 bases). Germline V gene sequence: CDR1 SGHVS, CDR2 FNYEAQ. The length of the CDR3 is 17 residues. Trimming shortened V by 1 base and J by 4 bases, and 19 bases separated the two germline ends. The CDR3 spells CASSLGYRRRGGTEAFF. As DNA, the CDR3 is TGTGCCAGCAGCTTAGGATACCGGAGGAGGGGTGGCACTGAAGCTTTCTTT. Based on the CDR3 plus reference TRBV7-6 and TRBJ1-1, the full variable domain is GAGVSQSPRYKVTKRGQDVALRCDPISGHVSLYWYRQALGQGPEFLTYFNYEAQQDKSGLPNDRFSAERPEGSISTLTIQRTEQRDSAMYRCASSLGYRRRGGTEAFFGQGTRLTVV.

This clone has a handful of counts. V and J are TRBV11-2 and TRBJ2-5, with 9 bases identical to TRBD1. The CDR3 is 14 amino acids. Germline assignment: CDR1 SGHAT and CDR2 FQNNGV. Unmatched junction bases numbered 3, after V lost 3 bases and J lost 4 bases. The CDR3 nucleotides are TGTGCCAGCAGCTTCCGGGACAGGGTAGAGACCCAGTACTTC. Translation: CASSFRDRVETQYF.

V gene TRBV4-1 combines with J gene TRBJ2-7; the D gene is possibly TRBD2 (5 bases). Trimming cost V 0 bases and J 2 bases, with 14 bases left between them. The CDR3 runs to 16 residues. Germline CDR1 MGHRA, CDR2 YSYEKL. The CDR3 DNA sequence: TGCGCCAGCAGCCAAGATCGGTCGGGGAAGGCCTACGAGCAGTACTTC. Translation: CASSQDRSGKAYEQYF.

The V call is TRBV19, the J call TRBJ1-3; maybe TRBD1 (6 bases). The germline V gene encodes CDR1 LNHDA and CDR2 SQIVND (reference sequence). The germline V and J ends were trimmed by 8 bases and 0 bases, with 14 bases remaining between them. This CDR3 spans 15 amino acids. Here the CDR3 DNA reads TGTGCCAGTCTGGGACACCGACTCTCTGGAAACACCATATATTTT. Amino acid sequence: CASLGHRLSGNTIYF.

This chain connects TRBV5-3 to TRBJ1-2; no reliable D call. TRBV5-3 is an ORF; its function is uncertain. The length of the CDR3 is 15 residues. Between the trimmed V and J ends, which lost 0 bases and 2 bases, there was a span of 11 bases. The CDR3 DNA follows: TGTGCCAGAAGCTTGGCCAGTGGGCCCAACTATGGCTACACCTTC. This codes for CARSLASGPNYGYTF.

The chain joins TRBV19 to TRBJ1-6; D uncertain. Per germline, CDR1 LNHDA and CDR2 SQIVND (reference sequence). V was pared by 6 bases and J by 7 bases, with 19 bases between. The CDR3 loop spans 16 amino acids. In DNA, the CDR3 is TGTGCCAGTAGGCCCTGTCATTTAATCGGGAATTCACCCCTCCACTTT. Amino acid sequence: CASRPCHLIGNSPLHF.

The genes are TRBV9 and TRBJ1-5, with TRBD1 matching 8 bases. The CDR3 length is 14 residues. Germline CDR1 and CDR2: SGDLS and YYNGEE. V lost 4 bases to trimming and J lost 7 bases; unmatched junction nucleotides: 7. CDR3 in DNA: TGTGCCAGCAGCACTGACAGGGGAGGGCAGCCCCAGCATTTT. Amino acids: CASSTDRGGQPQHF. Full variable domain (missing parts from reference TRBV9 and TRBJ1-5): DSGVTQTPKHLITATGQRVTLRCSPRSGDLSVYWYQQSLDQGLQFLIQYYNGEERAKGNILERFSAQQFPDLHSELNLSSLELGDSALYFCASSTDRGGQPQHFGDGTRLSIL.

The V call is TRBV7-8, the J call TRBJ2-6; 8 bases map to TRBD2. The CDR3 contains 21 residues. The germline V gene encodes CDR1 SGHVS and CDR2 FQNEAQ. The junction had 20 bases not matched to a gene; V was cut back by 7 bases and J by 0 bases. The CDR3 protein is CASNYNFGGDGGSSGANVLTF. CDR3 DNA sequence: TGTGCCAGCAACTATAATTTCGGGGGGGACGGCGGATCCTCTGGGGCCAACGTCCTGACTTTC.

The CDR3 DNA is TGTGCCATCAGCAGAAGACAGATGCCGAACACTGAAGCTTTCTTT. Residues: CAISRRQMPNTEAFF. The chain carries TRBV10-3 and TRBJ1-1, with D maybe TRBD1 (5 bases). Deletions cut 6 bases from V and 1 base from J, with 15 bases between. Germline V gene data show CDR1 as ENHRY and CDR2 as SYGVKD. CDR3 length: 15 amino acids.

The chain recombines TRBV6-5 with TRBJ1-2; 7 bases are shared with TRBD1. V was clipped by 2 bases and J by 8 bases; unmatched bases: 5. Germline V lookup: CDR1 MNHEY, CDR2 SVGAGI. CDR3 length equals 13 residues. This CDR3 reads CASSYGSGGGYTF. The CDR3 coding sequence is TGTGCCAGCAGTTACGGTTCAGGGGGGGGCTACACCTTC.

CDR3 protein: CASSQGTGTVKNTEAFF. The CDR3 DNA is TGCGCCAGCAGCCAGGGGACCGGGACAGTCAAGAACACTGAAGCTTTCTTT. The chain uses TRBV4-3 and TRBJ1-1; 7 nucleotides align to TRBD1. J was trimmed by 1 base and V by 3 bases; bases with no gene match: 11. This CDR3 has 17 amino acids. Germline CDR1 LGHNA, CDR2 YSLEER.

V gene TRBV6-5 combines with J gene TRBJ1-2; 8 bases match TRBD1. V lost 4 bases to trimming and J lost 0 bases; unmatched junction nucleotides: 4. Germline V gene lookup returns CDR1 MNHEY and CDR2 SVGAGI. This CDR3 contains 15 residues. The CDR3 nucleotides are TGTGCCAGCAGTTTGGGACAGGCAACTAACTATGGCTACACCTTC. Translation gives CASSLGQATNYGYTF.

The chain is built from TRBV12-5 and TRBJ2-3, with D perhaps matching TRBD1 (6 bases). The ends were cut back, 0 bases at V and 1 base at J, with 11 bases in the middle. The CDR3 spans 16 residues. Germline assignment: CDR1 LGHNT and CDR2 FRNRAP. CDR3 region: CASGLVRGSRTDTQYF. In nucleotides, the CDR3 is TGTGCTAGTGGTTTGGTAAGGGGGAGCCGCACAGATACGCAGTATTTT.

This chain connects TRBV6-6 to TRBJ2-7; 9 bases are a match to TRBD1. The length of the CDR3 is 16 residues. Germline V CDR1 and CDR2: MNHNY, SVGAGI (reference sequence). V was clipped by 2 bases and J by 2 bases; unmatched bases: 7. Written as DNA, the CDR3 is TGTGCCAGCAGTTACCCCCGGGACAGGGTAACCTACGAGCAGTACTTC. Translating gives CASSYPRDRVTYEQYF.

The genes are TRBV28 and TRBJ1-5; a possible D gene is TRBD1 (6 bases). The CDR3 has 15 residues. V was cut by 2 bases and J by 3 bases, with 11 bases left in between. In germline, CDR1 is MDHEN, CDR2 SYDVKM. In DNA, the CDR3 is TGTGCCAGCAGTTTACTGAACAGGGTCAATCAGCCCCAGCATTTT. Translation: CASSLLNRVNQPQHF.

This chain uses TRBV6-6 with TRBJ1-2; maybe TRBD1 (6 bases). The CDR3 contains 16 residues. CDR1 is MNHNY and CDR2 is SVGAGI in the germline V gene (reference sequence). Trimming shortened V by 0 bases and J by 8 bases, and 19 bases separated the two germline ends. This chain's CDR3 is CASSYSDPQGVRGYTF. CDR3 nucleotide sequence: TGTGCCAGCAGTTACTCGGACCCACAGGGCGTAAGGGGCTACACCTTC.

The chain is built from TRBV4-3 and TRBJ2-7; D is possibly TRBD2 (6 bases). This CDR3 spans 15 amino acids. CDR1 is LGHNA and CDR2 is YSLEER in the germline V gene. V was clipped by 0 bases and J by 1 base, with 10 bases between them. The CDR3 region is CASSQDREKSYEQYF. The CDR3 DNA reads as TGCGCCAGCAGCCAAGATCGGGAGAAATCCTACGAGCAGTACTTC.